The text below deals with one T cell receptor (beta chain). Its antigen is as yet unknown. This table comes from immunoSEQ multiplex PCR, and its TCRdb copy is limited to in-frame clones, with some not included. The repertoire holds 15,000 to 20,000 clones, 83% seen once, with about 13% in the top ten. The CDR3 contains 14 residues. Germline assignment: CDR1 SGHRS and CDR2 YFSETQ. This entry belongs to a study of PD-1 blockade in classical Hodgkin lymphoma. The time point here: cycle 4 day 1 (C4D1), after more than five weeks of nivolumab. Each of the patients experienced relapse following autologous stem cell transplantation, and their brentuximab vedotin exposure differed. Study-wide points: Relapsed/refractory patients reportedly had the lowest baseline TCR diversity, below newly diagnosed patients, who were below healthy donors.

Sequencing used peripheral blood mononuclear cells (PBMCs), obtained before the fourth cycle of nivolumab. The sequence came from a human donor with classical Hodgkin lymphoma. V usage is TRBV5-1 and J usage is TRBJ2-5; tentatively, D is TRBD2 (7 bases). The last part of the DNA fits TRBJ2-7 better; the J call may be wrong. In nucleotides, the CDR3 is TGCGCCAGCAGCTCTACAGGGACTAACCACGAGCAGTACTTC. As protein: CASSSTGTNHEQYF.